Detailed here is one T cell receptor (beta chain). What antigen it recognizes has not been identified. The sample holds no much larger clone one base away, and base qualities are not on file. Enrolling through a virtual design, the prospective study's participants ranged in age from roughly 18 to 89 years and lived across 20 to 30 United States geographic areas. In the prospective study, participants were assigned to cohorts based on the clinical history participants reported in a screening survey and a study questionnaire. For ImmuneRACE Cohort 3, a participant was defined as recovered based on two consecutive negative NP/OP PCR tests, clearance by a healthcare professional, or resolution of symptoms. Mobile phlebotomists in the prospective study collected whole blood, serum and a nasopharyngeal or oropharyngeal swab from every participant. Participants in the prospective study had the option to provide additional blood draws and questionnaires over an approximately two-month period. Before DNA extraction, blood samples from the prospective study were shipped at room temperature or frozen.

The data derive from a study of blood T cell repertoires in COVID-19 (dated by TCRdb to 2019 to 2021). Looking at the study overall: Samples covering the acute and convalescent phases of COVID-19 were provided by collaborators in the United States, Italy and Spain. Sample metadata almost always included a de-identified subject ID, COVID-19 status, age in years and sex. Where available, HLA class I and class II types were obtained from metadata supplied by the sample provider rather than from assay-based typing. The material from the prospective study consisted of cDNA or gDNA derived from T cells, B-cell-depleted T cells, or PBMCs. Subjects who had been exposed to COVID-19, were actively infected with it, or had recovered from it provided the deeply sampled blood TCRbeta repertoires that made up the dataset. The repertoires were made available in a free public database intended to serve as a resource for research on the immune response to SARS-CoV-2. Samples were obtained from the ongoing ImmuneRACE study (first 160 participants) and from some 1,300 subjects provided by 6 global collaborators.

Study-level results and caveats: How much clinical and demographic metadata was included differed by source and by participant, and the metadata was provided uncurated.

The cysteine opens and the phenylalanine closes a CDR3 of 12 amino acids. CDR3 DNA is the only sequence kept; it has 36 bases, read in frame from the first base. From a lookup of the germline V gene, CDR1 and CDR2 are MNHEY and SVGAGI. At the junction V is shortened by 7 bases and J by 1 base, with 8 bases in between. The immunoSEQ Assay, a bias-controlled multiplex PCR, was used to amplify TCRbeta CDR3 regions from genomic DNA. Per the authors' processing: The number of nucleated cells in each sample was estimated by amplification of reference gene primers within the assay. To quantify the absolute abundance of each unique TCRbeta CDR3 rearrangement, sequence reads were collapsed and filtered. For each sample, productive Simpson clonality was calculated as the square root of Simpson's diversity index over productive rearrangements. As stored in TCRdb, this immuneACCESS dataset retains in-frame rearrangements with V and J assigned. A fraction of the clones does not appear; measured against another copy, unresolved V genes explain less than half of the discrepancy, and the remainder lacks a known reason. V, J and clone size reflect that table, while D and trimming were determined from the DNA. In all, the sample holds fewer than 300,000 clones, and 75% to 90% of those were seen once. 4% to 4.5% of the sample rests with the top ten.

Sequencing was done on a sample of PBMCs or T cells enriched from blood (not recorded which). The TCR originated in a woman aged 25 to 39 who had recovered from COVID-19. This chain joins TRBV6-5 to TRBJ2-7; the best D guess is TRBD1, with 5 bases matching. The CDR3 loop reads CASIGDSYEQYF. The DNA sequence is as follows: TGTGCCAGCATAGGGGATTCCTACGAGCAGTACTTC.